Below are 31 T cell receptor beta chains sequenced from a single sample in a study of blood T cell repertoires in COVID-19. Generated by immunoSEQ multiplex PCR, the TCRdb table keeps only in-frame clones and is missing some. The table shows approximately 110,000 clones, with roughly 88% occurring only once. Specimen: peripheral blood. Receptors were obtained from a woman aged 45-65 years with active or convalescent COVID-19.

The CDR3 sequence is CASIRGQTAYNEQFF. The CDR3, as DNA: TGTGCCAGCATCCGAGGACAGACCGCCTACAATGAGCAGTTCTTC. The J gene is TRBJ2-1, the V gene TRBV11-2; possibly TRBD1 for D (6 bases). Germline CDR1 SGHAT, CDR2 FQNNGV. The CDR3 is made up of 15 amino acids. V shed 7 bases and J shed 2 bases, with 15 bases lying between them.

J is TRBJ1-5 and V is TRBV19; 7 positions agree with TRBD1. The CDR3 has 16 amino acids. CDR1 and CDR2 (germline): LNHDA, SQIVND (reference sequence). The DNA for the CDR3 is TGTGCGAGTGGACCTGGGACAGCGAATAGCAATCAGCCCCAGCATTTT. Translated, it gives CASGPGTANSNQPQHF.

Written as DNA, the CDR3 is TGTGCCAGCAGCCCGGGACAGGGAAGCTACGAGCAGTACTTC. The encoded protein is CASSPGQGSYEQYF. The rearrangement joins TRBV5-4 to TRBJ2-7, with 9 bases fitting TRBD1. The CDR3 is made up of 14 amino acids. Trimming took 4 bases from V and 3 from J; bases not matched to a gene: 5. Germline V gene lookup returns CDR1 SGHNT and CDR2 YYREEE (reference sequence).

The genes are TRBV10-3 and TRBJ1-1, with 9 bases that match TRBD1. Per germline, CDR1 ENHRY and CDR2 SYGVKD. This CDR3 is 14 amino acids long. V was clipped by 7 bases and J by 3 bases; unmatched bases: 6. The CDR3 loop reads CAINSGTGYTEAFF. In DNA form, the CDR3 reads TGTGCCATCAATTCCGGGACAGGGTACACTGAAGCTTTCTTT.

The chain uses TRBV21-1 and TRBJ1-5; the tabulated D call, TRBD1, remains unverified against the DNA. TRBV21-1 is given as a pseudogene. The CDR3 runs 15 residues. The CDR3 DNA follows: TGTGCCAGCAGCAACGGACAGGGGAGGACTCAGCCCCAGCATTTT. Translation: CASSNGQGRTQPQHF.

The CDR3 DNA reads as TGTGCCAGCAGCTCCAAAACTAGCGGGGGACCCTACGAGCAGTACTTC. It specifies CASSSKTSGGPYEQYF. The rearrangement links TRBV7-8 to TRBJ2-7, with 11 bases fitting TRBD2. The CDR3 runs 16 residues. The germline V gene has CDR1 SGHVS and CDR2 FQNEAQ. J was trimmed by 2 bases and V by 4 bases; bases with no gene match: 7.

The chain uses TRBV6-4 and TRBJ2-1, with TRBD2 identical over 8 bases. From germline, CDR1 is MRHNA and CDR2 SNTAGT. Trimming removed 1 base from V and 9 bases from J; junction bases left unmatched: 8. This CDR3 region has 15 residues. The CDR3: CASSDFAGGGGEQFF. The DNA for the CDR3 is TGTGCCAGCAGTGACTTTGCGGGGGGTGGTGGTGAGCAGTTCTTC.

This clone was recorded a few times. CDR3 residues: CASSPRLPPDTQYF. DNA of the CDR3: TGTGCCAGCAGCCCTCGTCTTCCCCCGGATACGCAGTATTTT. The chain combines TRBV7-2 with TRBJ2-3; the D is unclear. The CDR3 is 14 amino acids. V was trimmed by 5 bases and J by 6 bases, leaving 15 bases between them. The germline V gene has CDR1 SGHTA and CDR2 FQGNSA.

This clone was seen more than once but under ten times. The genes are TRBV7-9 and TRBJ2-2; 12 positions match TRBD2. V was pared by 3 bases and J by 4 bases, with 3 bases of the junction left unmatched. Germline values: CDR1 SEHNR, CDR2 FQNEAQ (reference sequence). CDR3 length equals 16 residues. The CDR3 DNA follows: TGTGCCAGCAGCTTTGAACTAGCGGGAGGCACCGGGGAGCTGTTTTTT. Translation gives CASSFELAGGTGELFF. The full variable domain, its missing parts supplied by reference TRBV7-9 and TRBJ2-2, is DTGVSQNPRHKITKRGQNVTFRCDPISEHNRLYWYRQTLGQGPEFLTYFQNEAQLEKSRLLSDRFSAERPKGSFSTLEIQRTEQGDSAMYLCASSFELAGGTGELFFGEGSRLTVL.

The rearrangement uses TRBV18 and TRBJ1-1, with 7 bases fitting TRBD1. V shed 6 bases and J 5 bases; nucleotides not matched to a gene: 9. The CDR3 length is 14 residues. Germline CDR1 and CDR2: KGHSH and LQKENI. CDR3 bases: TGTGCCAGCTCCTCGGAGGCAGGGGGGACTGAAGCTTTCTTT. Its translation is CASSSEAGGTEAFF. Together with reference TRBV18 and TRBJ1-1, the CDR3 gives the full variable domain: NAGVMQNPRHLVRRRGQEARLRCSPMKGHSHVYWYRQLPEEGLKFMVYLQKENIIDESGMPKERFSAEFPKEGPSILRIQQVVRGDSAAYFCASSSEAGGTEAFFGQGTRLTVV.

This rearrangement joins TRBV9 to TRBJ2-1; tentative D call: TRBD1 (6 bases). CDR3 length: 13 residues. V shed 0 bases and J shed 10 bases, with 11 bases lying between them. Germline CDR1 reads SGDLS; CDR2 reads YYNGEE. The DNA of the CDR3 is TGTGCCAGCAGCGTAGCTGGGGGCTGGGAGCAGTTCTTC. Amino acid sequence: CASSVAGGWEQFF.

This chain joins TRBV7-9 and TRBJ1-4; D is unresolved. The CDR3 loop spans 16 amino acids. V gave up 8 bases and J gave up 4 bases, with 20 bases separating them. Germline CDR1 SEHNR, CDR2 FQNEAQ (reference sequence). CDR3 region: CASGPVRKSNNEKLFF. In nucleotides, the CDR3 is TGTGCCAGCGGCCCCGTGAGGAAAAGCAATAATGAAAAACTGTTTTTT.

The CDR3: CASSHSRTGDNEKLFF. In nucleotides, the CDR3 is TGCGCCAGCAGCCATAGTCGGACAGGGGATAATGAAAAACTGTTTTTT. V usage is TRBV5-1 and J usage is TRBJ1-4, with TRBD1 identical over 9 bases. This CDR3 region has 16 residues. Germline loops: CDR1 SGHRS, CDR2 YFSETQ. Germline trimming cut 4 bases from V and 4 bases from J; bases unmatched to any gene: 8.

The chain has TRBV7-6 and TRBJ2-7; 8 bases line up with TRBD2. The CDR3 runs to 15 residues. CDR1 is SGHVS, CDR2 FNYEAQ, per germline. J lost 5 bases, V lost 5 bases, and 11 bases had no gene match. The CDR3 reads CASSTRTSSVHEQYF. The CDR3 DNA sequence: TGTGCCAGCAGCACCCGGACTAGCTCTGTCCACGAGCAGTACTTC.

The chain couples TRBV10-1 to TRBJ2-7, with a possible D match to TRBD1 (5 bases). The V gene lost 0 bases and the J gene lost 1 base, with 13 bases spanning the gap. The germline CDR1 and CDR2 sequences are WNHNN and SYGVQD (reference sequence). CDR3 length equals 16 residues. CDR3 DNA sequence: TGCGCCAGCAGTGAGTCTCAGCTGAAGGGGTCCTACGAGCAGTACTTC. Residues: CASSESQLKGSYEQYF.

This clone was observed a single time. The rearrangement uses TRBV24-1 and TRBJ2-7, with 11 bases that match TRBD1. V lost 3 bases, J lost 5 bases, and 2 bases stayed unmatched. The CDR3 spans 14 residues. The germline V gene has CDR1 KGHDR and CDR2 SFDVKD. The CDR3 region has the DNA TGTGCCACCAGTGATGTGGGACAGGGGGACGAGCAGTACTTC. Its protein product is CATSDVGQGDEQYF.

This clone was found once. The V gene is TRBV9, the J gene TRBJ2-1; possible D gene TRBD1, 5 bases. The CDR3 covers 17 residues. Germline V gene sequence: CDR1 SGDLS, CDR2 YYNGEE. The V gene lost 0 bases and the J gene lost 0 bases, with 13 bases spanning the gap. DNA for the CDR3: TGTGCCAGCAGCGTAGGGGGCGCCCTTAGCTCCTACAATGAGCAGTTCTTC. This codes for CASSVGGALSSYNEQFF.

The rearrangement links TRBV2 to TRBJ1-1, with D hard to call. This CDR3 is built from 13 residues. V lost 6 bases and J lost 1, with 9 bases in between. The germline gives CDR1 SNHLY, CDR2 FYNNEI. The DNA of the CDR3 is TGTGCCAGCAGCGCGGCACCGAACACTGAAGCTTTCTTT. This codes for CASSAAPNTEAFF.

This sequence joins TRBV6-5 and TRBJ1-1, with 8 positions matching TRBD1. Trimming cost V 7 bases and J 4 bases; bases outside gene matches: 8. CDR1 is MNHEY, CDR2 SVGAGI, per germline. The CDR3 totals 14 residues. CDR3 DNA sequence: TGTGCCAGCATGGAGACAGGGGTTGTCACTGAAGCTTTCTTT. Its translation is CASMETGVVTEAFF.

The CDR3: CASSVRAGDRGEQFF. CDR3 nucleotide sequence: TGTGCCAGCAGCGTAAGGGCGGGAGATCGGGGTGAGCAGTTCTTC. The rearrangement joins TRBV9 to TRBJ2-1; 7 nucleotides agree with TRBD2. Germline CDR1 and CDR2: SGDLS and YYNGEE. J gave up 9 bases and V 1 base, and 10 bases lay outside the gene matches. CDR3 size: 15 residues.

This clone was found once. DNA of the CDR3: TGTGCCAGCCAAGGACAGGGGATTTCCGAGCAGTACTTC. Its translation: CASQGQGISEQYF. The chain has TRBV2 and TRBJ2-7, with 9 nucleotides matching TRBD1. The germline gives CDR1 SNHLY, CDR2 FYNNEI. The CDR3 is made up of 13 amino acids. After removal of 8 bases from V and 6 bases from J, the junction contained 8 bases not matched to a gene.

This sequence joins TRBV5-1 and TRBJ1-3, with D unclear. Germline values: CDR1 SGHRS, CDR2 YFSETQ. The V gene lost 0 bases and the J gene lost 1 base, with 8 bases spanning the gap. This CDR3 spans 15 amino acids. CDR3 coding DNA: TGCGCCAGCAGCTTGGCGTGGAGATCTGGAAACACCATATATTTT. Translating it yields CASSLAWRSGNTIYF.

In its sample, this clone was seen once. The V gene is TRBV28, the J gene TRBJ2-1, with 8 bases matching TRBD1. The CDR3 sequence is 14 residues long. The V segment lost 2 bases and the J segment 10 bases; nucleotides outside the gene matches: 7. Germline values: CDR1 MDHEN, CDR2 SYDVKM. DNA of the CDR3: TGTGCCAGCAGTTTACAGGGGGCTTCGCGGGAGCAGTTCTTC. Translation gives CASSLQGASREQFF.

CDR3 in DNA: TGTGCCAGCCTTTTTAGGACTAGCGGAAGCACAGATACGCAGTATTTT. Translating it yields CASLFRTSGSTDTQYF. The gene calls are TRBV28 and TRBJ2-3; TRBD2 agrees at 10 bases. The CDR3 sequence is 16 residues long. Germline loops: CDR1 MDHEN, CDR2 SYDVKM. J was trimmed by 0 bases and V by 8 bases; bases with no gene match: 8.

The chain carries TRBV28 and TRBJ2-4; D gene ambiguous. V was clipped by 5 bases and J by 7 bases, with 12 bases between them. CDR1 is MDHEN and CDR2 is SYDVKM in the germline V gene. The length of the CDR3 is 13 residues. The CDR3: CASSTSGSNIQYF. The CDR3 bases are TGTGCCAGCAGTACTTCCGGGTCCAACATTCAGTACTTC.

CDR3 sequence: CASTPKPGLTRQETQYF. CDR3 DNA: TGTGCCAGCACCCCAAAACCGGGACTCACTCGTCAAGAGACCCAGTACTTC. This chain links TRBV5-4 with TRBJ2-5; a possible D gene is TRBD2 (6 bases). The CDR3 runs 17 residues. V lost 6 bases to trimming and J lost 2 bases, with 23 bases between them. Germline CDR1 reads SGHNT; CDR2 reads YYREEE (reference sequence).

The chain uses TRBV5-6 and TRBJ2-7; TRBD2 matches at 12 bases. Germline V CDR1 and CDR2: SGHDT, YYEEEE. Losses at the gene ends were 6 bases for V and 1 base for J; bases not matched to a gene: 5. This CDR3 contains 15 residues. The CDR3 DNA reads as TGTGCCAGCATTTCCGGACTAGCGGGGTCCTACGAGCAGTACTTC. Protein: CASISGLAGSYEQYF. Supplemented by reference TRBV5-6 and TRBJ2-7, the full variable domain reads DAGVTQSPTHLIKTRGQQVTLRCSPKSGHDTVSWYQQALGQGPQFIFQYYEEEERQRGNFPDRFSGHQFPNYSSELNVNALLLGDSALYLCASISGLAGSYEQYFGPGTRLTVT.

This clone was detected a few times. The chain has TRBV27 and TRBJ1-2, with TRBD1 identical over 7 bases. The trim removed 5 bases at V and 0 bases at J, leaving 3 bases unmatched. Germline CDR1 and CDR2: MNHEY and SMNVEV (reference sequence). The CDR3 has 14 amino acids. CDR3 amino acids: CASSRDRANYGYTF. Here the CDR3 DNA reads TGTGCCAGCAGTCGGGACAGAGCTAACTATGGCTACACCTTC.

The chain joins TRBV24-1 to TRBJ2-2; TRBD1 matches 9 bases. Trimming took 7 bases from V and 5 from J; bases not matched to a gene: 4. Germline CDR1 is KGHDR and CDR2 is SFDVKD. This CDR3 is built from 14 residues. CDR3 nucleotides: TGTGCCACCAGCTTACAGGGGGCAACCGGGGAGCTGTTTTTT. Translation gives CATSLQGATGELFF.

Only a few counts were recorded for this clone. The CDR3: CASSLSGTSGAGELFF. The CDR3 bases are TGTGCCAGCAGTTTATCGGGGACTAGCGGGGCCGGGGAGCTGTTTTTT. The rearrangement uses TRBV27 and TRBJ2-2; 13 nucleotides match TRBD2. Trimming cost V 0 bases and J 6 bases; bases outside gene matches: 1. This CDR3 has 16 amino acids. In germline, CDR1 is MNHEY, CDR2 SMNVEV (reference sequence).

Here the CDR3 DNA reads TGTGCCAGCAGCCCCGGGACAGGGGGTTCGGGGCCCCAGCATTTT. Residues: CASSPGTGGSGPQHF. The V gene is TRBV2, the J gene TRBJ1-5; 11 bases line up with TRBD1. Unmatched junction bases numbered 10, after V lost 6 bases and J lost 9 bases. Germline V gene data show CDR1 as SNHLY and CDR2 as FYNNEI. The CDR3 runs 15 residues.